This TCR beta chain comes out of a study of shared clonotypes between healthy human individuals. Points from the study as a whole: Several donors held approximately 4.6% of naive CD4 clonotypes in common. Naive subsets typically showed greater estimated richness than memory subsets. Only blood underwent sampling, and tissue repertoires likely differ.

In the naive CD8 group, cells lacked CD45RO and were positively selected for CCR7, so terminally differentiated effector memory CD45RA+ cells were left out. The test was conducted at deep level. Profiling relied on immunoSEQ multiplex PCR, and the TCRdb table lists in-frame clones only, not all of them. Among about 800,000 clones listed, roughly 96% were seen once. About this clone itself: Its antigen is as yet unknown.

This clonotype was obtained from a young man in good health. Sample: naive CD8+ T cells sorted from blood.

This CDR3 is CSVEIGLAGAEQFF. The CDR3 DNA reads as TGCAGCGTTGAAATCGGACTAGCGGGAGCCGAGCAGTTCTTC. The gene calls are TRBV29-1 and TRBJ2-1; 13 bases agree with TRBD2. The CDR3 runs 14 residues. Germline CDR1 is SQVTM and CDR2 is ANQGSEA. Losses at the gene ends were 2 bases for V and 10 bases for J; bases not matched to a gene: 5.